These 32 T cell receptor beta chains were sequenced from one sample in a study of blood T cell repertoires in COVID-19. Sequencing used immunoSEQ multiplex PCR; TCRdb keeps in-frame clones, though not all of them. The table includes 200,000 to 250,000 clones, roughly 87% detected once. The sequencing sample was made of peripheral blood. Receptors originate from a man in his forties with active or convalescent COVID-19.

The rearrangement uses TRBV15 and TRBJ1-3; no clear D. The CDR3 is made up of 15 amino acids. Germline-derived CDR1 and CDR2 are LNHNV and YYDKDF (reference sequence). Trimming removed 0 bases at V and 4 bases at J, with 10 bases between. The CDR3 nucleotides read TGTGCCACCAGCAGAGATGGCTTACAGGGAAACACCATATATTTT. Translating gives CATSRDGLQGNTIYF.

This clone was observed a few times. The V call is TRBV30, the J call TRBJ1-5, with 10 bases matching TRBD1. J lost 5 bases, V lost 3 bases, and 1 base had no gene match. The CDR3 sequence is 13 residues long. Germline V gene sequence: CDR1 GTSNPN, CDR2 SVGIG (reference sequence). The CDR3 loop reads CAWRGTGDQPQHF. DNA of the CDR3: TGTGCCTGGAGGGGGACAGGGGATCAGCCCCAGCATTTT.

The rearrangement uses TRBV25-1 and TRBJ2-1; D gene unclear. This CDR3 comprises 15 residues. Germline values: CDR1 MGHDK, CDR2 SYGVNS. Trimming cost V 5 bases and J 5 bases, with 16 bases left between them. CDR3 nucleotides: TGTGCCAGCAGTCAGTACCGTGATCCCAACAATGAGCAGTTCTTC. Translated, it gives CASSQYRDPNNEQFF.

The chain couples TRBV19 to TRBJ2-7; D possibly corresponds to TRBD1 (5 bases). V lost 5 bases and J lost 3, with 14 bases in between. The CDR3 length is 14 residues. CDR1 and CDR2 from the germline V gene are LNHDA and SQIVND (reference sequence). DNA for the CDR3: TGTGCCAGTAGTCCGATGACAGATCACTACGAGCAGTACTTC. It translates to CASSPMTDHYEQYF.

The chain has TRBV16 and TRBJ2-1; D is uncertain. The ends were cut back, 4 bases at V and 4 bases at J, with 2 bases in the middle. Germline V gene lookup returns CDR1 KGHSY and CDR2 FQNENV. This CDR3 spans 11 amino acids. Here the CDR3 DNA reads TGTGCCAGCAGCCCTTACAATGAGCAGTTCTTC. Amino acid sequence: CASSPYNEQFF.

The chain employs TRBV7-3 and TRBJ1-2; the match to TRBD1 covers 7 bases. In germline, CDR1 is SGHTA, CDR2 FQGTGA. The CDR3 covers 16 residues. J lost 8 bases, V lost 1 base, and 13 bases had no gene match. Here the CDR3 reads CASSLNFRGELSGYTF. The DNA of the CDR3 is TGTGCCAGCAGCTTAAATTTCAGGGGGGAATTGAGCGGCTACACCTTC.

V is TRBV6-6 and J is TRBJ2-7; TRBD2 agrees at 7 bases. Germline lookup yields CDR1 MNHNY and CDR2 SVGAGI (reference sequence). V trimming: 5 bases; J trimming: 4 bases; junction bases outside the gene matches: 11. This CDR3 has 15 residues. In DNA form, the CDR3 reads TGTGCCAGCAGTGAGAGACTGACGGGGGGATACGAGCAGTACTTC. This translates into CASSERLTGGYEQYF.

This clone turned up a few times. The chain couples TRBV9 to TRBJ1-2, with 9 bases identical to TRBD1. This CDR3 is 16 amino acids long. With 3 bases clipped from V and 3 bases from J, the junction kept 9 bases outside the gene matches. Germline lookup yields CDR1 SGDLS and CDR2 YYNGEE. The CDR3 coding sequence is TGTGCCAGCAGCGCTGGGGGGGACAGGGCGCACTATGGCTACACCTTC. Translating gives CASSAGGDRAHYGYTF. Supplemented by reference TRBV9 and TRBJ1-2, the full variable domain reads DSGVTQTPKHLITATGQRVTLRCSPRSGDLSVYWYQQSLDQGLQFLIQYYNGEERAKGNILERFSAQQFPDLHSELNLSSLELGDSALYFCASSAGGDRAHYGYTFGSGTRLTVV.

The J gene is TRBJ1-2, the V gene TRBV10-2; 10 bases are shared with TRBD1. The junction had 7 bases not matched to a gene; V was cut back by 7 bases and J by 5 bases. Germline V gene lookup returns CDR1 WSHSY and CDR2 SAAADI. There are 14 residues in the CDR3. CDR3 bases: TGCGCCAGCACAGACAGGGGGCGGTCGTATGGCTACACCTTC. Translating gives CASTDRGRSYGYTF.

The J gene is TRBJ2-1, the V gene TRBV28; 9 nucleotides agree with TRBD1. The V segment lost 4 bases and the J segment 8 bases; nucleotides outside the gene matches: 9. Germline values: CDR1 MDHEN, CDR2 SYDVKM. CDR3 length: 15 residues. This CDR3 reads CASSSQGAPQDEQFF. Here the CDR3 DNA reads TGTGCCAGCAGTTCACAGGGGGCGCCGCAAGATGAGCAGTTCTTC.

The count of this clone is one. The CDR3 is CASRAGTGPNEKLFF. CDR3 nucleotide sequence: TGTGCCAGCAGAGCCGGAACAGGGCCAAATGAAAAACTGTTTTTT. The chain is built from TRBV27 and TRBJ1-4; D is perhaps TRBD1 (6 bases). CDR1 is MNHEY, CDR2 SMNVEV, per germline (reference sequence). There are 15 residues in the CDR3. V shed 6 bases and J shed 5 bases, with 16 bases lying between them.

The chain uses TRBV19 and TRBJ2-7; possibly TRBD1 for D (5 bases). This CDR3 contains 16 residues. Trimming stripped 5 bases from V and 1 base from J, with 18 bases between. Germline assignment: CDR1 LNHDA and CDR2 SQIVND (reference sequence). The CDR3 protein is CASSPPPTAPSYEQYF. CDR3 nucleotide sequence: TGTGCCAGTAGTCCTCCTCCGACAGCGCCATCCTACGAGCAGTACTTC.

This sequence joins TRBV18 and TRBJ2-1; 12 bases are shared with TRBD2. Germline CDR1 and CDR2: KGHSH and LQKENI. CDR3 length equals 15 residues. J lost 6 bases, V lost 3 bases, and 3 bases had no gene match. The CDR3 loop is CASSPLAGGPNEQFF. CDR3 DNA: TGTGCCAGCTCACCCCTAGCGGGAGGGCCCAATGAGCAGTTCTTC.

V and J are TRBV27 and TRBJ2-7; 8 bases are a match to TRBD2. CDR1 is MNHEY and CDR2 is SMNVEV in the germline V gene (reference sequence). Germline trimming cut 10 bases from V and 7 bases from J; bases unmatched to any gene: 12. The CDR3 extends over 13 amino acids. CDR3 DNA: TGTGCCACCAAGACAGGAGGGACTAGTGAGCAGTACTTC. Its translation is CATKTGGTSEQYF.

The chain employs TRBV30 and TRBJ1-5, with 9 bases lining up with TRBD1. The germline V gene has CDR1 GTSNPN and CDR2 SVGIG (reference sequence). The CDR3 length is 14 residues. With V trimmed by 1 base and J by 4 bases, 2 bases remained unmatched. The CDR3 DNA reads TGTGCCTGGAGTGCGACAGGGGGAAATCAGCCCCAGCATTTT. Protein sequence: CAWSATGGNQPQHF.

This clone was observed once. The rearrangement links TRBV7-3 to TRBJ1-1; D gene ambiguous. The ends were cut back, 2 bases at V and 2 bases at J, with 15 bases in the middle. The CDR3 covers 16 residues. Germline-derived CDR1 and CDR2 are SGHTA and FQGTGA. CDR3 residues: CASSLFGGSTNTEAFF. CDR3 sequence (DNA): TGTGCCAGCAGCTTATTCGGAGGTTCGACAAACACTGAAGCTTTCTTT. Full variable domain (remainder filled in from reference TRBV7-3 and TRBJ1-1): GAGVSQTPSNKVTEKGKYVELRCDPISGHTALYWYRQSLGQGPEFLIYFQGTGAADDSGLPNDRFFAVRPEGSVSTLKIQRTERGDSAVYLCASSLFGGSTNTEAFFGQGTRLTVV.

V gene TRBV5-1 combines with J gene TRBJ2-7, with TRBD2 matching 9 bases. This CDR3 region has 16 residues. Germline V gene lookup returns CDR1 SGHRS and CDR2 YFSETQ. V shed 5 bases and J 4 bases; nucleotides not matched to a gene: 13. The CDR3 spells CASRAQGAGGGYEQYF. CDR3 nucleotide sequence: TGCGCCAGCAGGGCTCAGGGAGCGGGGGGCGGATACGAGCAGTACTTC.

This chain joins TRBV7-3 and TRBJ1-1; weak D call: TRBD1 (5 bases). The CDR3 covers 14 residues. V gave up 4 bases and J gave up 0 bases, with 9 bases separating them. Germline V gene lookup returns CDR1 SGHTA and CDR2 FQGTGA. The CDR3 DNA follows: TGTGCCAGCAGCTCGTCAGGGTTGAACACTGAAGCTTTCTTT. It codes for CASSSSGLNTEAFF.

This sequence joins TRBV5-1 and TRBJ2-7, with TRBD2 matching over 13 bases. Germline CDR1 and CDR2: SGHRS and YFSETQ. V shed 4 bases and J 3 bases; nucleotides not matched to a gene: 7. The CDR3 contains 16 residues. The CDR3 DNA sequence: TGCGCCAGCAGCGGACGGACTAGCGGGAGTAGCTACGAGCAGTACTTC. This sequence encodes CASSGRTSGSSYEQYF.

V is TRBV19 and J is TRBJ1-2, with D unclear. Germline values: CDR1 LNHDA, CDR2 SQIVND (reference sequence). The CDR3 consists of 12 residues. Trimming took off 4 bases at V and 2 bases at J, with 5 bases between the two ends. CDR3 amino acids: CASSRRNYGYTF. Written as DNA, the CDR3 is TGTGCCAGTAGTAGGAGGAACTATGGCTACACCTTC.

The rearrangement links TRBV10-1 to TRBJ2-7; D uncertain. CDR1 is WNHNN and CDR2 is SYGVQD in the germline V gene (reference sequence). The V end lost 2 bases, the J end lost 2 bases, and 10 bases lay between the germline ends. This CDR3 is 14 amino acids long. CDR3 loop: CASSESSSTYEQYF. As DNA, the CDR3 is TGCGCCAGCAGTGAGAGTAGTTCTACCTACGAGCAGTACTTC.

The genes are TRBV7-8 and TRBJ1-5; no definite D call. CDR3 length: 14 residues. The germline V gene encodes CDR1 SGHVS and CDR2 FQNEAQ. The V gene lost 1 base and the J gene lost 5 bases, with 9 bases spanning the gap. This CDR3 reads CASSLDGVYQPQHF. Written as DNA, the CDR3 is TGTGCCAGCAGCTTAGACGGAGTGTATCAGCCCCAGCATTTT.

The chain recombines TRBV5-6 with TRBJ2-2, with TRBD1 as a possible D gene (6 bases). The V gene lost 5 bases and the J gene lost 6 bases, with 17 bases spanning the gap. Germline V lookup: CDR1 SGHDT, CDR2 YYEEEE. This CDR3 has 15 residues. CDR3 sequence: CASRITGRIPGELFF. Written as DNA, the CDR3 is TGTGCCAGCAGAATTACAGGGCGAATACCCGGGGAGCTGTTTTTT.

This clone was detected once. This chain uses TRBV7-3 with TRBJ2-1; D might be TRBD2 (6 bases). The V end was cut by 4 bases, the J end by 8 bases, with 15 bases between. This CDR3 has 14 amino acids. Looked up from germline, CDR1 is SGHTA and CDR2 is FQGTGA. CDR3 sequence (DNA): TGTGCCAGCAGCTCTGGACCGACGGGGGATGAGCAGTTCTTC. This sequence encodes CASSSGPTGDEQFF.

This clone has a single count. V gene TRBV27 combines with J gene TRBJ2-3; 7 bases align to TRBD1. The J segment lost 2 bases and the V segment lost 5 bases, leaving 7 bases of the junction unmatched. Germline V lookup: CDR1 MNHEY, CDR2 SMNVEV (reference sequence). The CDR3 is made up of 15 amino acids. CDR3 amino acids: CASSTSGQLTDTQYF. The CDR3 DNA sequence: TGTGCCAGCAGTACCTCGGGACAGCTCACAGATACGCAGTATTTT.

This chain links TRBV4-2 with TRBJ1-1; no reliable D call. The CDR3 has 14 residues. The germline CDR1 and CDR2 sequences are LGHNA and YNFKEQ. Trimming left V 0 bases short and J 5 bases short, with 10 bases between. The CDR3 bases are TGTGCCAGCAGCCAAGAAACGGGGAGTACTGAAGCTTTCTTT. This sequence encodes CASSQETGSTEAFF.

This clone was counted a single time. V is TRBV29-1 and J is TRBJ2-2, with 11 bases aligning to TRBD2. CDR1 and CDR2 (germline): SQVTM, ANQGSEA. Trimming removed 6 bases from V and 6 bases from J; junction bases left unmatched: 12. The CDR3 length is 16 residues. CDR3 residues: CSVSSTSGITSGELFF. CDR3 DNA sequence: TGCAGCGTATCCTCGACTAGCGGGATCACTTCCGGGGAGCTGTTTTTT.

This clone was recorded once. The chain joins TRBV19 to TRBJ1-5, with TRBD1 as a possible D gene (5 bases). In germline, CDR1 is LNHDA, CDR2 SQIVND (reference sequence). Trimming took 3 bases from V and 3 from J, leaving 15 bases between them. The CDR3 length is 16 residues. CDR3 DNA sequence: TGTGCCAGTAGTATGATGGGGCGCATTGACAATCAGCCCCAGCATTTT. It codes for CASSMMGRIDNQPQHF.

The genes are TRBV15 and TRBJ1-2; D is uncertain. V shed 6 bases and J shed 9 bases, with 23 bases lying between them. From germline, CDR1 is LNHNV and CDR2 YYDKDF (reference sequence). This CDR3 is 15 amino acids long. CDR3 DNA sequence: TGTGCCACCAGGACTATCTCCCCCGGAAAGGAAAGCTACACCTTC. Its translation is CATRTISPGKESYTF.

Here the CDR3 DNA reads TGTGCCAGCAGCTCTTATCGGCGGGAAAAACTGTTTTTT. It yields the protein CASSSYRREKLFF. This chain joins TRBV7-8 and TRBJ1-4; unclear D gene. The CDR3 runs 13 residues. V shed 4 bases and J shed 8 bases, with 11 bases lying between them. Germline assignment: CDR1 SGHVS and CDR2 FQNEAQ.

V gene TRBV7-9 combines with J gene TRBJ2-2; 8 bases are a match to TRBD2. CDR1 SEHNR and CDR2 FQNEAQ come from the germline V gene (reference sequence). V lost 6 bases to trimming and J lost 4 bases; unmatched junction nucleotides: 7. The CDR3 consists of 15 residues. The CDR3 region is CASSPGTSVTGELFF. DNA for the CDR3: TGTGCCAGCAGTCCCGGGACTAGTGTCACCGGGGAGCTGTTTTTT.

The V gene is TRBV28, the J gene TRBJ1-2, with D maybe TRBD1 (6 bases). The CDR3 runs 17 residues. Trimming pared 5 bases from V and 8 bases from J, leaving 27 bases between. Germline V gene lookup returns CDR1 MDHEN and CDR2 SYDVKM. CDR3 nucleotide sequence: TGTGCCAGCAGTCCCACCTCGTACAGGGAGCCAACTCAGGGCTACACCTTC. Translation gives CASSPTSYREPTQGYTF.